Listed below are T cell receptor beta chains from one sample, sequenced in a study of T-cell memory formation after mild COVID-19. TCRdb re-called the 5' RACE reads with MiXCR, one entry per CDR3 protein. Altogether around 90,000 distinct CDR3 sequences are present, 13% being singletons, with the ten largest covering 27%. The sequenced sample consisted of PBMCs or a T cell subset sorted from them (not recorded which). These receptor sequences come from an adult woman who had mild COVID-19 (a few samples of this study predate the infection). Cell type and time point are not known. Both conserved end residues are part of each CDR3. D genes are given only for firm matches. The size field is filled for only some rows; it gives once, few, many or a size class.

d_call: TRBD2
clone_size: few
v_call: TRBV12-3/TRBV12-4
j_call: TRBJ2-5
cdr3_nt: TGTGCCAGCAGTATGCGACTAGCGGGAGTGGGGGAGACCCAGTACTTC
cdr3_aa: CASSMRLAGVGETQYF

d_call: .
clone_size: many
v_call: TRBV5-1
j_call: TRBJ2-7
cdr3_nt: TGCGCCAGCAGCTTTGACAGGCGGGAGCAGTACTTC
cdr3_aa: CASSFDRREQYF

d_call: .
clone_size: .
v_call: TRBV2
j_call: TRBJ2-7
cdr3_nt: TGTGCCAGCTCGGAAACAGGGACTGGAACCTACGAGCAGTACTTC
cdr3_aa: CASSETGTGTYEQYF

d_call: TRBD2
clone_size: few
v_call: TRBV11-2
j_call: TRBJ2-3
cdr3_nt: TGTGCCAGCAGCCCTAGCGGGGAGGCGCAGTATTTT
cdr3_aa: CASSPSGEAQYF

d_call: .
clone_size: few
v_call: TRBV5-5
j_call: TRBJ2-7
cdr3_nt: TGTGCCAGCGATTCCGCATCCTACGAGCAGTACTTC
cdr3_aa: CASDSASYEQYF

d_call: TRBD1
clone_size: few
v_call: TRBV24-1
j_call: TRBJ1-2
cdr3_nt: TGTGCCACCAGTGACTACGACAGGGTTCCTAACTATGGCTACACCTTC
cdr3_aa: CATSDYDRVPNYGYTF

d_call: TRBD1
clone_size: .
v_call: TRBV12-3/TRBV12-4
j_call: TRBJ2-6
cdr3_nt: TGTGCCAGCAGATCGGACAGGGGGGCTGGGGCCAACGTCCTGACTTTC
cdr3_aa: CASRSDRGAGANVLTF

d_call: .
clone_size: few
v_call: TRBV6-1
j_call: TRBJ2-4
cdr3_nt: TGTGCCAGCGCCGGTGTTCAAGGGGAGGACATTCAGTACTTC
cdr3_aa: CASAGVQGEDIQYF

d_call: .
clone_size: .
v_call: TRBV4-2
j_call: TRBJ2-7
cdr3_nt: TGTGCCAGCAGCCAAGAAGGGGAACGGTACGAGCAGTACTTC
cdr3_aa: CASSQEGERYEQYF

d_call: .
clone_size: few
v_call: TRBV4-1
j_call: TRBJ1-3
cdr3_nt: TGCGCCAGCAGCCAAGATAAGACAGCGGGAAACACCATATATTTT
cdr3_aa: CASSQDKTAGNTIYF

d_call: TRBD1
clone_size: .
v_call: TRBV6-1
j_call: TRBJ1-2
cdr3_nt: TGTGCCAGCAGTGAAGGTCCTGGACAGGGGGACTATGGCTACACCTTC
cdr3_aa: CASSEGPGQGDYGYTF

d_call: TRBD2
clone_size: few
v_call: TRBV7-9
j_call: TRBJ2-1
cdr3_nt: TGTGCCAGCAGCTTAGCATCTCCCTGGACTAGCGATTACAATGAGCAGTTCTTC
cdr3_aa: CASSLASPWTSDYNEQFF

d_call: TRBD2
clone_size: .
v_call: TRBV5-1
j_call: TRBJ2-1
cdr3_nt: TGCGCCAGCAGCTTGTGGGCGGGAGGGCCTTACAATGAGCAGTTCTTC
cdr3_aa: CASSLWAGGPYNEQFF

d_call: TRBD1
clone_size: .
v_call: TRBV7-3
j_call: TRBJ2-5
cdr3_nt: TGTGCCAGCAGCATACTAGGGGGCATGGAGACCCAGTACTTC
cdr3_aa: CASSILGGMETQYF

d_call: TRBD2
clone_size: few
v_call: TRBV5-4
j_call: TRBJ2-1
cdr3_nt: TGTGCCAGCAGCTTGTTCAGCGGGGATTACTCCTACAATGAGCAGTTCTTC
cdr3_aa: CASSLFSGDYSYNEQFF

d_call: .
clone_size: once
v_call: TRBV29-1
j_call: TRBJ2-3
cdr3_nt: TGCAGCGCCCTATCGGGGGTATCAGATACGCAGTATTTT
cdr3_aa: CSALSGVSDTQYF

d_call: TRBD1
clone_size: few
v_call: TRBV7-2
j_call: TRBJ2-1
cdr3_nt: TGTGCCAGCAGCTCGATACAGGGGGCCTATGAGCAGTTCTTC
cdr3_aa: CASSSIQGAYEQFF

d_call: .
clone_size: .
v_call: TRBV15
j_call: TRBJ2-3
cdr3_nt: TGTGCCACCAGCAGAGATGTGGCGGCGGGGACAGATACGCAGTATTTT
cdr3_aa: CATSRDVAAGTDTQYF

d_call: TRBD1
clone_size: .
v_call: TRBV9
j_call: TRBJ2-7
cdr3_nt: TGTGCCAGCAGCGTCGGACAGGGGAAATCCTACGAGCAGTACTTC
cdr3_aa: CASSVGQGKSYEQYF

d_call: TRBD1
clone_size: .
v_call: TRBV7-8
j_call: TRBJ2-3
cdr3_nt: TGTGCCAGCAGCTTAGAGGACGGACAGGGGTCGACAGATACGCAGTATTTT
cdr3_aa: CASSLEDGQGSTDTQYF